The sequence of this T cell receptor (beta chain) was determined in a study of read filtering for tumor transcriptome and immune sequencing. The V end was cut by 5 bases, the J end by 7 bases, with 9 bases between. CDR3 length equals 11 residues. Germline loops: CDR1 DFQATT, CDR2 SNEGSKA (reference sequence). The library was built from about 370 ng RNA with molecular barcoded adaptors for alpha/delta and beta/gamma chains. TCRdb reanalysed the reads using MiXCR and keeps one entry per CDR3 protein. The sample lists about 58,000 distinct CDR3 sequences; 9% to 15% were seen once. This clonotype showed up just a few times. This may stem from a read error, because a much larger clone lies one nucleotide away. The conserved phenylalanine or tryptophan is not found at the CDR3 terminus, so this likely reflects a read error.

This sequence originates from a donor aged 40 or over with multiple myeloma. The sample taken for sequencing was a population of CD138-negative cells sorted from bone marrow. The chain employs TRBV20-1 and TRBJ1-5; no clear D gene. The CDR3 DNA reads as TGCAGTGCTGGCCGTCCCCAGCCCCAGCATTCT. Residues: CSAGRPQPQHS.